The 19 T cell receptor beta chains below all came from one sample that was sequenced in a study of OX40 agonist ivuxolimab in advanced cancers. Repertoires were generated with immunoSEQ multiplex PCR, while TCRdb's copy carries only in-frame clones and drops some. The table records some 57,000 clones, 92% of them present only once. Sequencing used CD4+ or CD8+ T cells sorted from blood, obtained in a trial of the OX40 agonist ivuxolimab. The receptors stem from an adult with an advanced solid tumor such as melanoma, head and neck, liver or kidney cancer.

The chain links TRBV6-5 to TRBJ1-3, with D perhaps matching TRBD1 (6 bases). CDR3 size: 13 residues. Germline CDR1 and CDR2: MNHEY and SVGAGI. With 6 bases removed from V and 0 bases from J, the gap between germline ends came to 6 bases. CDR3 nucleotide sequence: TGTGCCAGCAGGACAGGCTCTGGAAACACCATATATTTT. It translates to CASRTGSGNTIYF.

The chain is built from TRBV5-5 and TRBJ2-3, with D unresolved. Germline lookup yields CDR1 SGHKS and CDR2 YYEKEE (reference sequence). CDR3 length: 14 amino acids. V lost 0 bases and J lost 5, with 10 bases in between. DNA for the CDR3: TGTGCCAGCAGCTTGGTCAGTCACAGAGATACGCAGTATTTT. As protein: CASSLVSHRDTQYF. Filled out from reference TRBV5-5 and TRBJ2-3, the complete variable domain reads DAGVTQSPTHLIKTRGQQVTLRCSPISGHKSVSWYQQVLGQGPQFIFQYYEKEERGRGNFPDRFSARQFPNYSSELNVNALLLGDSALYLCASSLVSHRDTQYFGPGTRLTVL.

This clone has only a few counts. The chain recombines TRBV9 with TRBJ1-1; D is undetermined. V was shortened by 4 bases and J by 0 bases, with 13 bases between the two germline ends. CDR1 is SGDLS and CDR2 is YYNGEE in the germline V gene. The CDR3 loop spans 15 amino acids. This CDR3 reads CASSILGQMNTEAFF. The CDR3, as DNA: TGTGCCAGCAGCATCCTAGGGCAGATGAACACTGAAGCTTTCTTT. The full variable domain, rest sourced from reference TRBV9 and TRBJ1-1, is DSGVTQTPKHLITATGQRVTLRCSPRSGDLSVYWYQQSLDQGLQFLIQYYNGEERAKGNILERFSAQQFPDLHSELNLSSLELGDSALYFCASSILGQMNTEAFFGQGTRLTVV.

The chain employs TRBV6-5 and TRBJ2-5; 9 bases fit TRBD1. The germline V gene has CDR1 MNHEY and CDR2 SVGAGI. V lost 5 bases to trimming and J lost 2 bases; unmatched junction nucleotides: 6. This CDR3 spans 15 amino acids. The CDR3 protein is CASSTGQGLQETQYF. The CDR3 DNA reads as TGTGCCAGCAGTACCGGACAGGGGCTTCAAGAGACCCAGTACTTC.

The chain links TRBV9 to TRBJ2-5; D is unresolved. The germline gives CDR1 SGDLS, CDR2 YYNGEE. The CDR3 consists of 13 residues. V was clipped by 0 bases and J by 3 bases, with 6 bases between them. The CDR3 is CASSVDVEETQYF. The CDR3 DNA reads TGTGCCAGCAGCGTAGATGTGGAAGAGACCCAGTACTTC. Full variable domain (remainder filled in from reference TRBV9 and TRBJ2-5): DSGVTQTPKHLITATGQRVTLRCSPRSGDLSVYWYQQSLDQGLQFLIQYYNGEERAKGNILERFSAQQFPDLHSELNLSSLELGDSALYFCASSVDVEETQYFGPGTRLLVL.

V gene TRBV15 combines with J gene TRBJ1-2; D is unresolved. Germline V gene sequence: CDR1 LNHNV, CDR2 YYDKDF (reference sequence). V lost 0 bases to trimming and J lost 0 bases, with 5 bases between them. The CDR3 is made up of 14 amino acids. This CDR3 reads CATSRDRANYGYTF. For the CDR3, the DNA is TGTGCCACCAGCAGAGATCGAGCTAACTATGGCTACACCTTC.

V usage is TRBV9 and J usage is TRBJ2-1, with 10 bases matching TRBD2. This CDR3 contains 15 residues. The germline V gene encodes CDR1 SGDLS and CDR2 YYNGEE. With V trimmed by 1 base and J by 9 bases, 7 bases remained unmatched. The CDR3, as DNA: TGTGCCAGCAGCGTAAGCGGGAGGGCCTTGAGTGAGCAGTTCTTC. Protein sequence: CASSVSGRALSEQFF.

The gene calls are TRBV23-1 and TRBJ2-3, with D possibly TRBD1 on 7 matching bases. Being an ORF, TRBV23-1 has a function that is uncertain. The CDR3 is made up of 22 amino acids. V lost 3 bases and J 1 base, leaving 32 bases between the germline ends. CDR3 nucleotides: TGCGCCAGCAGTCAGTCTGGACGGGGGCAACGGGACAGCCTCTACCGCACAGATACGCAGTATTTT. As protein: CASSQSGRGQRDSLYRTDTQYF.

V usage is TRBV5-6 and J usage is TRBJ2-5; the D is unclear. The length of the CDR3 is 13 residues. V shed 2 bases and J shed 0 bases, with 5 bases lying between them. Per germline, CDR1 SGHDT and CDR2 YYEEEE. CDR3 region: CASSLAYQETQYF. CDR3 bases: TGTGCCAGCAGCTTAGCGTACCAAGAGACCCAGTACTTC.

The chain is built from TRBV6-1 and TRBJ2-7; D is possibly TRBD1 (6 bases). This CDR3 comprises 15 residues. From germline, CDR1 is MNHNS and CDR2 SASEGT. V lost 2 bases to trimming and J lost 0 bases, with 11 bases between them. In nucleotides, the CDR3 is TGTGCCAGCAGTGAAAGGCGGACAGCCTCCTACGAGCAGTACTTC. It yields the protein CASSERRTASYEQYF.

The genes are TRBV28 and TRBJ1-2; the D is unclear. The CDR3 spans 13 residues. The germline V and J ends were trimmed by 5 bases and 3 bases, with 10 bases remaining between them. Germline lookup yields CDR1 MDHEN and CDR2 SYDVKM. The CDR3 spells CASSPDEHYGYTF. The CDR3 DNA reads TGTGCCAGCAGTCCTGACGAGCACTATGGCTACACCTTC.

Turning to this clone: The same CDR3 can be traced to other DNA sequences in this sample. This chain uses TRBV4-3 with TRBJ1-5; D not resolved. Germline-derived CDR1 and CDR2 are LGHNA and YSLEER. V shed 0 bases and J shed 0 bases, with 6 bases lying between them. The CDR3 contains 15 residues. This CDR3 reads CASSQDLDSNQPQHF. In DNA form, the CDR3 reads TGCGCCAGCAGCCAAGATCTGGATAGCAATCAGCCCCAGCATTTT.

This chain joins TRBV6-5 and TRBJ2-7; maybe TRBD2 (5 bases). The V gene lost 0 bases and the J gene lost 0 bases, with 12 bases spanning the gap. From germline, CDR1 is MNHEY and CDR2 SVGAGI. CDR3 length: 16 amino acids. CDR3 sequence reads: CASSYSAGLTSYEQYF. DNA of the CDR3: TGTGCCAGCAGTTACTCGGCGGGTCTCACCTCCTACGAGCAGTACTTC.

V and J are TRBV5-6 and TRBJ1-5; maybe TRBD1 (5 bases). CDR3 size: 13 residues. Germline V gene data show CDR1 as SGHDT and CDR2 as YYEEEE. V was cut by 3 bases and J by 5 bases, with 9 bases left in between. The CDR3 region is CASSSGGHQPQHF. The CDR3 DNA reads TGTGCCAGCAGCTCCGGGGGTCATCAGCCCCAGCATTTT.

V and J are TRBV4-3 and TRBJ2-5, with D perhaps given as TRBD1 or TRBD2 (5 bases each). This CDR3 has 15 amino acids. CDR1 LGHNA and CDR2 YSLEER come from the germline V gene. V was pared by 4 bases and J by 5 bases, with 17 bases between. The CDR3 loop is CASSPDLGLWETQYF. Here the CDR3 DNA reads TGCGCCAGCAGCCCGGACTTGGGGCTGTGGGAGACCCAGTACTTC.

The chain is built from TRBV30 and TRBJ2-7; D gene unclear. The CDR3 is 11 amino acids. V shed 2 bases and J shed 2 bases, with 4 bases lying between them. Germline V gene lookup returns CDR1 GTSNPN and CDR2 SVGIG (reference sequence). The DNA of the CDR3 is TGTGCCTGGAGTTCAGCCTACGAGCAGTACTTC. As protein: CAWSSAYEQYF.

The chain combines TRBV13 with TRBJ2-3, with 11 bases that match TRBD1. Per the germline V gene, CDR1 is PRHDT and CDR2 is FYEKMQ (reference sequence). This CDR3 spans 14 amino acids. With V trimmed by 5 bases and J by 5 bases, 3 bases remained unmatched. The chain's CDR3 is CASSTGQGVDTQYF. CDR3 DNA sequence: TGTGCCAGCAGCACGGGACAGGGGGTAGATACGCAGTATTTT.

This rearrangement joins TRBV18 to TRBJ1-3; D is uncertain. Trimming took 5 bases from V and 0 from J, leaving 17 bases between them. Germline V gene lookup returns CDR1 KGHSH and CDR2 LQKENI. This CDR3 contains 17 residues. This CDR3 reads CASSVPYKGSSGNTIYF. Written as DNA, the CDR3 is TGTGCCAGCTCAGTTCCGTACAAGGGTTCCTCTGGAAACACCATATATTTT. The whole variable domain, remainder taken from reference TRBV18 and TRBJ1-3, is NAGVMQNPRHLVRRRGQEARLRCSPMKGHSHVYWYRQLPEEGLKFMVYLQKENIIDESGMPKERFSAEFPKEGPSILRIQQVVRGDSAAYFCASSVPYKGSSGNTIYFGEGSWLTVV.

In DNA form, the CDR3 reads TGTGCCAGCAGCTTAGGCGAGAGGGCGTGGGGGTATGGCTACACCTTC. Translated: CASSLGERAWGYGYTF. V and J are TRBV11-3 and TRBJ1-2, with a tentative D call TRBD1 (5 bases). The CDR3 contains 16 residues. Germline V CDR1 and CDR2: SGHNT, YENEEA. V was clipped by 1 base and J by 5 bases, with 17 bases between them.